This TCR beta chain emerged from a study of glioma-infiltrating T cells after dendritic cell vaccination. The CDR3 consists of 15 residues. Trimming removed 2 bases from V and 1 base from J, with 9 bases in between. Germline CDR1 LNHDA, CDR2 SQIVND (reference sequence). Primers: 60 V beta forward and 13 J beta reverse. Generated by immunoSEQ multiplex PCR, the TCRdb table keeps only in-frame clones and is missing some. The sample shows just under 85,000 clones, around 90% of them seen only once. The input for sequencing was blood, taken before dendritic cell vaccination. This TCR derives from a human donor with glioblastoma. The chain is built from TRBV19 and TRBJ2-1; a possible D gene is TRBD1 (5 bases). CDR3 in DNA: TGTGCCAGTAGTATAAACCAGGGTTCCTACAATGAGCAGTTCTTC. Amino acids: CASSINQGSYNEQFF.